The sequence of this T cell receptor beta chain was determined in a study of a mutant IDH1 vaccine in newly diagnosed glioma. Overall study: Vaccination was launched 4-6 weeks after radiotherapy alone, or with temozolomide cycles. Study-level results: Whatever changes occurred in top peripheral T cell clonotypes seemed unrelated to pseudoprogression.

Libraries were prepared by immunoSEQ multiplex PCR; TCRdb keeps only in-frame clonotypes and omits some of them. The table includes approximately 60,000 clones, 65% to 75% detected once. Time point: week 35, safety follow-up. Mutant IDH1 20-mer peptide, at 300 ug, made up each vaccine dose, with topical imiquimod. About this clone itself: Its antigen is currently unknown.

J was trimmed by 12 bases and V by 6 bases; bases with no gene match: 10. Germline values: CDR1 MGHDK, CDR2 SYGVNS. There are 12 residues in the CDR3. The receptor was isolated from a man aged 50-59 years with glioma. The specimen was PBMCs, collected from a glioma patient whose treatment included an IDH1 peptide vaccine. The chain joins TRBV25-1 to TRBJ1-1, with 7 nucleotides matching TRBD1. In DNA form, the CDR3 reads TGTGCCAGCAGGACCGGTGACAGGGTTCCTTTCTTT. The encoded protein is CASRTGDRVPFF.